This T cell receptor (beta chain) appears in the sequencing data of a study of Tregs in tolerant kidney transplant recipients. Overall study context: Mixed chimerism was transient after nonmyeloablative marrow transplants from related graft donors. Study-level findings and limits: Findings come from small patient numbers and require larger validation.

TCRdb's copy holds only in-frame clones and misses some; the assay was immunoSEQ multiplex PCR. The table includes fewer than 80,000 clones, 95% to 98% detected once. Turning to this clone: Its cognate antigen is unknown.

CDR3 length: 13 amino acids. Germline lookup yields CDR1 SGHAT and CDR2 FQNNGV. Trimming pared 4 bases from V and 5 bases from J, leaving 8 bases between. The material sequenced was CD4+ T cells from blood, taken before the transplant. This receptor was obtained from a human donor who received a combined kidney and bone marrow transplant. The chain is built from TRBV11-2 and TRBJ1-4; the D is unclear. DNA for the CDR3: TGTGCCAGCAGCTGGAGCCGGAATGAAAAACTGTTTTTT. Translation gives CASSWSRNEKLFF.